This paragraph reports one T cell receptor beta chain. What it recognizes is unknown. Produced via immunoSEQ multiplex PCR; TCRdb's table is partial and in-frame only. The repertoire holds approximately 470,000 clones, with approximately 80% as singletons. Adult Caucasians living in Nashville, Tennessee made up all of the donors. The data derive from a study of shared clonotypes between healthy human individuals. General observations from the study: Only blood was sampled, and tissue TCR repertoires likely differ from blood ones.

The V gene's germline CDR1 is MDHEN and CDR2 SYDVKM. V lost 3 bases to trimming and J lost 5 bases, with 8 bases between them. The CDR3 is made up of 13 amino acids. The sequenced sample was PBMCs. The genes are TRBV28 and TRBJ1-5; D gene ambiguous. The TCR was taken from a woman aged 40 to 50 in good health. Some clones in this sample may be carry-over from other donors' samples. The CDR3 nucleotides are TGTGCCAGCAGTTTGAACGGATATCAGCCCCAGCATTTT. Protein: CASSLNGYQPQHF.